Detailed here is one T cell receptor beta chain. The antigen is unknown. This record comes from a study of cytomegalovirus exposure and HLA in healthy donors. Whole-study findings and limits: The study labeled 170 or so TCR beta chains cytomegalovirus-associated.

Profiled with immunoSEQ multiplex PCR; TCRdb holds only in-frame clones, not every one. The sample contains around 150,000 clones, about 90% of which appear only once. This CDR3 contains 16 residues. Germline CDR1 and CDR2: MDHEN and SYDVKM. V lost 4 bases, J lost 4 bases, and 11 bases stayed unmatched. The chain recombines TRBV28 with TRBJ2-3, with 7 bases matching TRBD1. Material: PBMCs. The receptor comes from a man aged 18-30 years in good health and CMV-seropositive. The CDR3 here is CASSSLPTGWSDTQYF. The CDR3 DNA is TGTGCCAGCAGTTCCCTCCCGACAGGGTGGTCAGATACGCAGTATTTT.